The rows below give T cell receptor beta chains drawn from one sample of a study of blood T cell repertoires in COVID-19. Profiled with immunoSEQ multiplex PCR; TCRdb holds only in-frame clones, not every one. Of around 210,000 clones listed, approximately 85% were seen once; the top ten hold 4.5% to 5.5%. The sample was peripheral blood. The receptors here all came from a man between 50 and 59 years old with COVID-19, enrolled during active disease. The CDR3 runs from the conserved cysteine through the conserved F or W. Fields, in order: D gene, J gene, clone size, V gene, CDR3 length, CDR3 protein, CDR3 DNA. A D gene is named only where the DNA matches it firmly. Expanded clones are given a class, and other clones once, few, many or no size at all.

>.|TRBJ1-3|.|TRBV25-1|12
CASSPTGNTIYF
TGTGCCAGCAGTCCCACTGGAAACACCATATATTTT
>TRBD1|TRBJ2-7|.|TRBV2|13
CASGRDRGYEQYF
TGTGCCAGCGGCCGGGACAGGGGCTACGAGCAGTACTTC
>.|TRBJ1-4|.|TRBV6-5|15
CASSYSSHVDEKLFF
TGTGCCAGCAGTTACTCGAGTCATGTCGATGAAAAACTGTTTTTT
>TRBD1|TRBJ1-4|.|TRBV6-1|16
CASSVTGIGLNEKLFF
TGTGCCAGCAGTGTGACAGGGATCGGGCTTAATGAAAAACTGTTTTTT
>TRBD1|TRBJ2-5|.|TRBV6-5|13
CASSRDSLQTQYF
TGTGCCAGCAGTCGGGACAGCTTGCAGACCCAGTACTTC
>.|TRBJ2-7|few|TRBV6-6|14
CASSYSDTTYEQYF
TGTGCCAGCAGTTACTCGGACACAACCTACGAGCAGTACTTC
>.|TRBJ1-6|.|TRBV7-2|16
CASSLAQGSYNSPLHF
TGTGCCAGCAGCTTAGCACAGGGCTCCTATAATTCACCCCTCCACTTT
>.|TRBJ1-1|.|TRBV5-1|16
CASSLRAGVGHTEAFF
TGCGCCAGCAGCTTGCGGGCAGGGGTAGGTCACACTGAAGCTTTCTTT
>.|TRBJ1-5|.|TRBV19|15
CASGIQGGGNQPQHF
TGTGCCAGTGGAATCCAGGGAGGAGGCAATCAGCCCCAGCATTTT
>TRBD1|TRBJ2-7|.|TRBV2|13
CASRRQGSYEQYF
TGTGCCAGCAGGCGACAGGGGTCCTACGAGCAGTACTTC
>TRBD1|TRBJ1-6|.|TRBV3-1/TRBV3-2|17
CASSQDRGGTGRSPLHF
TGTGCCAGCAGCCAAGATAGAGGAGGGACAGGCCGTTCACCCCTCCACTTT
>.|TRBJ2-7|.|TRBV6-5|14
CASNSNTVTYEQYF
TGTGCCAGCAACAGTAACACGGTAACCTACGAGCAGTACTTC
>.|TRBJ2-7|.|TRBV9|14
CASSASGTSYEQYF
TGTGCCAGCAGCGCCTCGGGTACTTCCTACGAGCAGTACTTC
>.|TRBJ2-1|.|TRBV5-1|17
CASSLVWLAKASNEQFF
TGCGCCAGCAGCTTGGTTTGGTTAGCAAAAGCCTCCAATGAGCAGTTCTTC
>TRBD1|TRBJ1-6|few|TRBV18|15
CASSAYRGANSPLHF
TGTGCCAGCTCAGCCTACAGGGGGGCGAATTCACCCCTCCACTTT
>TRBD1|TRBJ2-5|.|TRBV14|13
CASSPGQGETQYF
TGTGCCAGCAGCCCCGGACAGGGTGAGACCCAGTACTTC
>.|TRBJ2-7|.|TRBV5-1|16
CASSGYRFNGSYEQYF
TGCGCCAGCAGCGGCTACAGGTTTAACGGATCCTACGAGCAGTACTTC
>TRBD1|TRBJ2-7|.|TRBV13|13
CASSLDRDGEQYF
TGTGCCAGCAGCTTGGACAGGGACGGCGAGCAGTACTTC
>.|TRBJ1-6|.|TRBV28|15
CASSLSLGYNSPLHF
TGTGCCAGCAGTTTGAGCCTCGGGTATAATTCACCCCTCCACTTT
>.|TRBJ2-2|.|TRBV7-3|16
CASRPPSGDNTGELFF
TGTGCCAGCAGGCCCCCATCAGGGGACAACACCGGGGAGCTGTTTTTT
>.|TRBJ2-3|.|TRBV19|15
CASSIRGRSTDTQYF
TGTGCCAGTAGCATTAGGGGCCGTAGCACAGATACGCAGTATTTT
>.|TRBJ2-7|.|TRBV21-1|17
CASSKPKPRTGRGEQYF
TGTGCCAGCAGCAAACCCAAACCCCGGACAGGGAGAGGCGAGCAGTACTTC
>TRBD2|TRBJ2-7|.|TRBV28|15
CASTPPPGLYYEQYF
TGTGCCAGTACACCACCTCCGGGACTATACTACGAGCAGTACTTC
>.|TRBJ2-7|few|TRBV4-2|13
CASSQAGANEQYF
TGTGCCAGCAGCCAGGCAGGGGCTAACGAGCAGTACTTC
>.|TRBJ1-5|.|TRBV19|15
CASSILGGANQPQHF
TGTGCCAGTAGTATTTTAGGGGGAGCCAATCAGCCCCAGCATTTT
>.|TRBJ1-6|.|TRBV11-2|14
CASSLDRSYSPLHF
TGTGCCAGCAGCTTAGACAGGTCGTATTCACCCCTCCACTTT
>.|TRBJ2-2|.|TRBV21-1|14
CARPRRGETGELFF
TGTGCCAGGCCGAGACGGGGAGAAACCGGGGAGCTGTTTTTT
>TRBD2|TRBJ2-1|.|TRBV6-2/TRBV6-3|14
CASSYGGDYNEQFF
TGTGCCAGCAGTTATGGGGGGGACTACAATGAGCAGTTCTTC
>TRBD1|TRBJ2-3|.|TRBV27|15
CASSLMDRVVDTQYF
TGTGCCAGCAGTTTGATGGACAGGGTGGTAGATACGCAGTATTTT